One sample yielded the 9 T cell receptor beta chains listed below, sequenced in a study of cytotoxic CD8 clonotypes in ibrutinib-treated CLL. The protocol was immunoSEQ multiplex PCR, while the TCRdb copy is restricted to in-frame clones and leaves out a portion. The sample holds fewer than 300,000 clones; around 69% are singletons and the top ten take around 6%. The source material was PBMCs, sampled at disease progression, from a patient treated with ibrutinib. The receptors originated from a human donor with chronic lymphocytic leukemia.

This chain links TRBV7-9 with TRBJ1-5; 9 positions agree with TRBD1. This CDR3 has 14 amino acids. V lost 4 bases, J lost 9 bases, and 7 bases stayed unmatched. CDR1 SEHNR and CDR2 FQNEAQ come from the germline V gene (reference sequence). The CDR3 loop reads CASSSGTGYRPQHF. DNA for the CDR3: TGTGCCAGCAGCTCCGGGACAGGGTATCGGCCCCAGCATTTT.

This clone was detected only a few times. The gene calls are TRBV28 and TRBJ1-1, with a weak D call TRBD1 (5 bases). Trimming took off 6 bases at V and 7 bases at J, with 15 bases between the two ends. The germline CDR1 and CDR2 sequences are MDHEN and SYDVKM. This CDR3 contains 13 residues. The CDR3 here is CASSYLGPIEAFF. CDR3 sequence (DNA): TGTGCCAGCAGCTATTTGGGGCCCATTGAAGCTTTCTTT.

The chain carries TRBV20-1 and TRBJ2-3; D is uncertain. Trimming pared 5 bases from V and 6 bases from J, leaving 9 bases between. The CDR3 is 11 residues long. The germline CDR1 and CDR2 sequences are DFQATT and SNEGSKA (reference sequence). Written as DNA, the CDR3 is TGCAGTGCTTATGGGTCCGATACGCAGTATTTT. As protein: CSAYGSDTQYF.

The chain combines TRBV19 with TRBJ1-5; D not certain. Between the trimmed V and J ends, which lost 6 bases and 1 base, there was a span of 7 bases. The length of the CDR3 is 13 residues. Per the germline V gene, CDR1 is LNHDA and CDR2 is SQIVND (reference sequence). The CDR3 DNA follows: TGTGCCAGTAGCACAGAAAGCAATCAGCCCCAGCATTTT. This sequence encodes CASSTESNQPQHF.

The chain employs TRBV25-1 and TRBJ2-7; no clear D gene. CDR3 length: 14 residues. The germline V gene encodes CDR1 MGHDK and CDR2 SYGVNS. Trimming cost V 1 base and J 2 bases, with 9 bases left between them. The CDR3 spells CASSESDETYEQYF. CDR3 bases: TGTGCCAGCAGTGAATCGGACGAGACCTACGAGCAGTACTTC.

This chain links TRBV5-4 with TRBJ2-7, with a possible D match to TRBD1 (6 bases). Germline CDR1 SGHNT, CDR2 YYREEE (reference sequence). The CDR3 consists of 16 residues. V was shortened by 4 bases and J by 2 bases, with 19 bases between the two germline ends. CDR3 coding DNA: TGTGCCAGCAGCCGACAATTGGACAGCCGAGCCTACGAGCAGTACTTC. Translation gives CASSRQLDSRAYEQYF.

The V call is TRBV11-2, the J call TRBJ2-5, with D uncertain. CDR1 is SGHAT, CDR2 FQNNGV, per germline. Trimming took 7 bases from V and 2 from J, leaving 17 bases between them. This CDR3 is 15 amino acids long. The chain's CDR3 is CASTALVQLQETQYF. In DNA form, the CDR3 reads TGTGCCAGCACCGCTTTGGTCCAGCTTCAAGAGACCCAGTACTTC.

The gene calls are TRBV10-1 and TRBJ1-1; tentative D call: TRBD1 (5 bases). The CDR3 runs 14 residues. Germline V gene sequence: CDR1 WNHNN, CDR2 SYGVQD (reference sequence). Between the trimmed V and J ends, which lost 0 bases and 9 bases, there was a span of 14 bases. For the CDR3, the DNA is TGCGCCAGCAGTGAGTCTTGGTCGGGGGAGAAAGCTTTCTTT. Translating gives CASSESWSGEKAFF.

The chain uses TRBV6-5 and TRBJ2-7; 12 nucleotides line up with TRBD1. Germline V gives CDR1 MNHEY, CDR2 SVGAGI. This CDR3 is 15 amino acids long. The trim removed 3 bases at V and 7 bases at J, leaving 7 bases unmatched. The CDR3 protein is CASSYGGTGGWEQYF. Written as DNA, the CDR3 is TGTGCCAGCAGTTATGGCGGGACAGGGGGCTGGGAGCAGTACTTC.